This T cell receptor beta chain is drawn from a study of cytomegalovirus exposure and HLA in healthy donors. Notes on the study in general: A later analysis reportedly found fewer N-insertions in an Asian-associated ancestry cluster than the approximately 700-donor mean. Association of a missense DCLRE1C variant with TCR beta V- and J-gene trimming was reported in a later analysis.

As to this clone: Its antigen is undetermined.

Researchers ran the PCR with 60 Vbeta and 13 Jbeta primers. The method was immunoSEQ multiplex PCR; TCRdb's version includes in-frame clones alone and lacks a portion of them. Of roughly 200,000 clones listed, almost 85% are singletons. The sequencing input was PBMCs. The sequence came from a woman between 35 and 50 years old in good health and CMV-seronegative.

CDR3 in DNA: TGTGCCAGCACCGAGGACAGCTACAATGAGCAGTTCTTC. It is translated as CASTEDSYNEQFF. The chain has TRBV28 and TRBJ2-1, with D possibly TRBD1 on 6 matching bases. Germline assignment: CDR1 MDHEN and CDR2 SYDVKM. V lost 7 bases and J lost 3, with 10 bases in between. This CDR3 comprises 13 residues.